This entry features one T cell receptor beta chain sequence. No antigen is known for it. The data were produced by immunoSEQ multiplex PCR, yet TCRdb's version contains in-frame clones alone and is incomplete. Of 12,000 or so clones in the sample, over 85% were seen once. These data come from a study of regulatory dendritic cells for organ transplantation. At the level of the study: Regulatory dendritic cells were monocyte-derived, receiving vitamin D3 on days 0 and 4 and IL-10 on day 4. Study results and caveats: Alloreactive memory CD8+ T cell pools varied considerably between individuals.

Sorted T cells were CFSE-labeled and cultured approximately five days with allogeneic regulatory or mature dendritic cells at 1:10. CD4+ or CD8+ T cells were sorted as naive CD45RA+ or memory CD45RO+. Material: naive CD8+ T cells from blood cultured with dendritic cells. Subset in this sample: CD45RA+ naive T cells. The receptor comes from a human donor in good health.

CDR3 in DNA: TGTGCCAGCAGCTTAGGGACTAGCGGGGGAGCAGATACGCAGTATTTT. Amino acid sequence: CASSLGTSGGADTQYF. The rearrangement links TRBV7-9 to TRBJ2-3; 13 nucleotides match TRBD2. The ends lost 1 base at V and 4 bases at J; junction bases unmatched: 2. The CDR3 consists of 16 residues. Germline CDR1 SEHNR, CDR2 FQNEAQ (reference sequence).